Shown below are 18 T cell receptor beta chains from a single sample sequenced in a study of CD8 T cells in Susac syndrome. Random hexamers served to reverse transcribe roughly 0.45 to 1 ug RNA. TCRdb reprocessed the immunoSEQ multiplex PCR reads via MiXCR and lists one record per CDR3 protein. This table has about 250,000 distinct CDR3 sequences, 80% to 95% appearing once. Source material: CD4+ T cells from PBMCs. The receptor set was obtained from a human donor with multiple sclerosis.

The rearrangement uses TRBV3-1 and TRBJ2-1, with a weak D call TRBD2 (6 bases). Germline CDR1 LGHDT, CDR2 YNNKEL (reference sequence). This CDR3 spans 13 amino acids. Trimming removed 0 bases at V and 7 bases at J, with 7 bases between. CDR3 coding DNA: TGTGCCAGCAGCCAAGACCGGGGGAATGAGCAGTTCTTC. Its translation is CASSQDRGNEQFF.

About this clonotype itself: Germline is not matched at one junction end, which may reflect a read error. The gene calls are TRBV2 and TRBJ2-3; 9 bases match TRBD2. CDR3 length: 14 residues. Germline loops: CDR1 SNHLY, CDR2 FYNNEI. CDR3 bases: TGTGCCAGCAGGGCGGGGGGGAGCACAGATACGCAATATTTT. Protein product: CASRAGGSTDTQYF.

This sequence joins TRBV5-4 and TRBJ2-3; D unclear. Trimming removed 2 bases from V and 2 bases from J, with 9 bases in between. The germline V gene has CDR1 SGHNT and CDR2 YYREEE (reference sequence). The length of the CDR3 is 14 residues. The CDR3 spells CASSLNGPTDTQYF. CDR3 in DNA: TGTGCCAGCAGCTTAAACGGGCCCACAGATACGCAGTATTTT.

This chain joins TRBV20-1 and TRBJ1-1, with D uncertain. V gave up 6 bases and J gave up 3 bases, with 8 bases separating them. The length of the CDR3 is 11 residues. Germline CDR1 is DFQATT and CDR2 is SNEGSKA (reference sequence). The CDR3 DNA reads TGCAGTGCCCACCGGGACACTGAAGCTTTCTTT. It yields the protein CSAHRDTEAFF.

The CDR3 reads CASEPGEGRGELFF. Written as DNA, the CDR3 is TGCGCCAGCGAGCCGGGTGAGGGTCGCGGGGAGCTGTTTTTT. The chain carries TRBV4-1 and TRBJ2-2, with a tentative D call TRBD2 (5 bases). V was trimmed by 8 bases and J by 7 bases, leaving 17 bases between them. Looked up from germline, CDR1 is MGHRA and CDR2 is YSYEKL. The CDR3 runs 14 residues.

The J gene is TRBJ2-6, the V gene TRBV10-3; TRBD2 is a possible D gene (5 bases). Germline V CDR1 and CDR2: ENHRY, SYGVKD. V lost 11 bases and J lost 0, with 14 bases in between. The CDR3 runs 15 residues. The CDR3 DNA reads TGTGCCGGGCGTGACGGGGACTCTGGGGCCAACGTCCTGACTTTC. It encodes CAGRDGDSGANVLTF.

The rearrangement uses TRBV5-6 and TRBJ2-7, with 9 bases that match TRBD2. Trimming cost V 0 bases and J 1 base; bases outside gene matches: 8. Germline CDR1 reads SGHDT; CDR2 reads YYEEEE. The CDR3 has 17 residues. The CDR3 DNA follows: TGTGCCAGCAGCTTGGCTGGGCTAGCGGGGATATCCTACGAGCAGTACTTC. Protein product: CASSLAGLAGISYEQYF.

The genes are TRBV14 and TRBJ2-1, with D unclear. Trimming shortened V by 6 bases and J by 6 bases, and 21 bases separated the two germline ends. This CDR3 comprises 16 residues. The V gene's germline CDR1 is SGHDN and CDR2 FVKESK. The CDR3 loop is CASSPAGSLLGNEQFF. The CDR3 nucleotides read TGTGCCAGCAGTCCGGCAGGCTCCCTGCTCGGCAATGAGCAGTTCTTC.

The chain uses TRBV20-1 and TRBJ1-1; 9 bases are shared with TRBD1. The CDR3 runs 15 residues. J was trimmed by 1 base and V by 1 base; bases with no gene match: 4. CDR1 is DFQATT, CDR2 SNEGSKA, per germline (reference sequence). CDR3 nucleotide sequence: TGCAGTGCTAGAGCCCCGGACAGGGGGAACACTGAAGCTTTCTTT. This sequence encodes CSARAPDRGNTEAFF.

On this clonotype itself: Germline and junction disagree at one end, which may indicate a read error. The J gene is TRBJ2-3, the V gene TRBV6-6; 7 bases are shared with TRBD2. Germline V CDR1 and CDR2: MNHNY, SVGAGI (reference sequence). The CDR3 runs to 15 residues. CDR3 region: CASATLGGSRDTQYF. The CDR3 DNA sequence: TGTGCCAGCGCGACATTAGGCGGGAGCAGAGATACGCAGTATTTT.

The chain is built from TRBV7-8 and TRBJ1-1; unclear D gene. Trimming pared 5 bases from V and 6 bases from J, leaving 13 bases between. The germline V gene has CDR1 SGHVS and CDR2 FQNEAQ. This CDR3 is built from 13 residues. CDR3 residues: CASSRSGIAEAFF. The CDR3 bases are TGTGCCAGCAGCCGCTCGGGGATCGCTGAAGCTTTCTTT.

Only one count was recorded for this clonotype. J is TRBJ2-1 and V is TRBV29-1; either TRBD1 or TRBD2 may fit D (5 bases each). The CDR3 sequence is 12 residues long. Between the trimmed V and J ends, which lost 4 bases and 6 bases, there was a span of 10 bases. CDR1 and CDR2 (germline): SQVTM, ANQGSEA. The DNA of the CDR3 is TGCAGCGTTGTCGAGGGGTTCAATGAGCAGTTCTTC. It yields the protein CSVVEGFNEQFF.

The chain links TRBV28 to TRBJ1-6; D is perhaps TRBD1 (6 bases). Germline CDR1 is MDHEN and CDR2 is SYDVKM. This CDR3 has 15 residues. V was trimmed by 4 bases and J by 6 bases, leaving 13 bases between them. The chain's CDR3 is CASSSTGQLNSPLHF. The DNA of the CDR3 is TGTGCCAGCAGTTCCACCGGACAGCTTAATTCACCCCTCCACTTT.

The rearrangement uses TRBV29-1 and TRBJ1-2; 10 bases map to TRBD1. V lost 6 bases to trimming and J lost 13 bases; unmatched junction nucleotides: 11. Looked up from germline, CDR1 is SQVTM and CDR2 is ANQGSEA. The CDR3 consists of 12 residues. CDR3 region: CSVLPGQGVITF. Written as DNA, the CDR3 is TGCAGCGTCCTTCCCGGACAGGGGGTAATCACCTTC.

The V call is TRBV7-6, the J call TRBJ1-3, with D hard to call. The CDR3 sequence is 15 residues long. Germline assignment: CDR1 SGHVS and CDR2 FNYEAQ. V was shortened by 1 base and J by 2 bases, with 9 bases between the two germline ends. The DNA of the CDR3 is TGTGCCAGCAGCTTAGTTTTCTCGGCTGGAAACACCATATATTTT. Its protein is CASSLVFSAGNTIYF. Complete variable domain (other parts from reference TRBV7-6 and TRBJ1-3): GAGVSQSPRYKVTKRGQDVALRCDPISGHVSLYWYRQALGQGPEFLTYFNYEAQQDKSGLPNDRFSAERPEGSISTLTIQRTEQRDSAMYRCASSLVFSAGNTIYFGEGSWLTVV.

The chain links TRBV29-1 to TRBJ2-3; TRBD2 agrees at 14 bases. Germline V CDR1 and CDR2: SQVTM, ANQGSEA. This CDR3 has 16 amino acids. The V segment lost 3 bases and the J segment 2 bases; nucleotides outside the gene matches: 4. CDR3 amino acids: CSVDGTSGGHTDTQYF. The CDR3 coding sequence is TGCAGCGTTGATGGGACTAGCGGGGGACACACAGATACGCAGTATTTT.

CDR3 nucleotide sequence: TGCAGCCAGGGACTAGCGGGAGCTAATGAGCAGTTCTTC. Protein: CSQGLAGANEQFF. The rearrangement joins TRBV20-1 to TRBJ2-1, with 14 bases identical to TRBD2. This CDR3 region has 13 residues. Germline CDR1 DFQATT, CDR2 SNEGSKA (reference sequence).

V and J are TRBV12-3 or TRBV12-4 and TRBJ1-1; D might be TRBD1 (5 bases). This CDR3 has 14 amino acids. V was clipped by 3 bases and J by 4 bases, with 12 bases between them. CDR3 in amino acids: CASSFGARATEAFF. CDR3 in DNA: TGTGCCAGCAGTTTCGGGGCCCGGGCCACTGAAGCTTTCTTT.